A selection of T cell receptor beta chains follows, all from one sample in a study of blood T cell repertoires in COVID-19. The repertoire was sequenced with immunoSEQ multiplex PCR; TCRdb's copy has only in-frame clones and lacks some. The repertoire includes more than 20,000 clones, 81% of them detected once, and around 55% sits in the top ten. Sequencing was carried out using peripheral blood. These receptors all stem from a man aged 45-65 years with active or convalescent COVID-19. Each CDR3 is given with its conserved first and last residue. Each record gives: clone size, D gene, V gene, J gene, CDR3 protein, CDR3 DNA. The D gene is left open where the match is weak. Not every row has a clone size; where given, it reads once, few, many or a size class.

size: -; D: -; V: TRBV6-5; J: TRBJ1-1; CDR3: CASSYNVGGDTEAFF; DNA: TGTGCCAGCAGTTACAATGTAGGGGGGGACACTGAAGCTTTCTTT
size: -; D: TRBD2; V: TRBV9; J: TRBJ2-5; CDR3: CASSDGGLDVETQYF; DNA: TGTGCCAGCAGCGACGGGGGACTAGATGTGGAGACCCAGTACTTC
size: -; D: TRBD2; V: TRBV11-2; J: TRBJ2-2; CDR3: CASPLAGGTGELFF; DNA: TGTGCCAGCCCCCTAGCGGGGGGCACCGGGGAGCTGTTTTTT
size: -; D: -; V: TRBV27; J: TRBJ1-6; CDR3: CASSLKGWAGANSPLHF; DNA: TGTGCCAGCAGTTTAAAAGGGTGGGCAGGGGCGAATTCACCCCTCCACTTT
size: -; D: -; V: TRBV30; J: TRBJ1-4; CDR3: CAWSLPAEDGKLFF; DNA: TGTGCCTGGAGCCTTCCTGCAGAGGATGGAAAACTGTTTTTT
size: -; D: -; V: TRBV6-5; J: TRBJ2-7; CDR3: CASSYSLSYEQYF; DNA: TGTGCCAGCAGTTACTCCTTGTCCTACGAGCAGTACTTC
size: few; D: -; V: TRBV29-1; J: TRBJ1-1; CDR3: CSVLADPGEAFF; DNA: TGCAGCGTTTTAGCAGATCCGGGTGAAGCTTTCTTT
size: -; D: -; V: TRBV3-1/TRBV3-2; J: TRBJ1-3; CDR3: CASSQHLDTASGNTIYF; DNA: TGTGCCAGCAGCCAACACCTGGACACCGCCTCTGGAAACACCATATATTTT
size: -; D: -; V: TRBV7-9; J: TRBJ2-1; CDR3: CASTFSGYNEQFF; DNA: TGTGCCAGCACCTTTAGTGGCTACAATGAGCAGTTCTTC
size: -; D: TRBD1; V: TRBV5-4; J: TRBJ1-2; CDR3: CASSLGPGGSYGYTF; DNA: TGTGCCAGCAGCTTGGGTCCAGGGGGATCCTATGGCTACACCTTC
size: -; D: -; V: TRBV6-5; J: TRBJ2-1; CDR3: CASSPRGVFDEQFF; DNA: TGTGCCAGCAGTCCCAGGGGGGTTTTCGATGAGCAGTTCTTC
size: few; D: -; V: TRBV9; J: TRBJ1-3; CDR3: CASSPGDVGNTIYF; DNA: TGTGCCAGCAGCCCAGGGGACGTGGGAAACACCATATATTTT
size: -; D: TRBD1; V: TRBV5-1; J: TRBJ1-2; CDR3: CASSLETGLYGYTF; DNA: TGCGCCAGCAGCTTGGAGACAGGGCTTTATGGCTACACCTTC
size: -; D: -; V: TRBV28; J: TRBJ2-5; CDR3: CASRTAFQETQYF; DNA: TGTGCCAGCAGGACAGCCTTCCAAGAGACCCAGTACTTC
size: -; D: -; V: TRBV11-2; J: TRBJ1-5; CDR3: CASSLDRYNQPQHF; DNA: TGTGCCAGCAGCTTAGACAGATACAATCAGCCCCAGCATTTT
size: -; D: -; V: TRBV27; J: TRBJ1-2; CDR3: CASRGLLGDYGYTF; DNA: TGTGCCAGCAGGGGGCTCCTAGGGGACTATGGCTACACCTTC
size: -; D: TRBD1; V: TRBV5-6; J: TRBJ1-4; CDR3: CASRSQGSGEKLFF; DNA: TGTGCCAGCAGGTCACAGGGGTCGGGTGAAAAACTGTTTTTT
size: -; D: -; V: TRBV6-4; J: TRBJ1-1; CDR3: CASSDSRGSSTVNTEAFF; DNA: TGTGCCAGCAGTGACTCGAGGGGGTCCTCAACCGTGAACACTGAAGCTTTCTTT
size: -; D: TRBD1; V: TRBV6-5; J: TRBJ1-2; CDR3: CASRPRGRDGYTF; DNA: TGTGCCAGCAGACCTAGGGGGCGGGATGGCTACACCTTC
size: -; D: TRBD2; V: TRBV29-1; J: TRBJ2-1; CDR3: CSVAGSSGTSNNEQFF; DNA: TGCAGCGTTGCCGGGTCTAGCGGGACCTCCAACAATGAGCAGTTCTTC
size: -; D: TRBD1; V: TRBV7-9; J: TRBJ2-7; CDR3: CASSITGGEYFEQYF; DNA: TGTGCCAGCAGCATAACAGGGGGCGAATATTTCGAGCAGTACTTC
size: -; D: TRBD1; V: TRBV3-1/TRBV3-2; J: TRBJ1-2; CDR3: CASSQEGQSYGYTF; DNA: TGTGCCAGCAGCCAAGAGGGACAGTCCTATGGCTACACCTTC
size: -; D: TRBD1; V: TRBV6-5; J: TRBJ1-1; CDR3: CASSWTGGTEAFF; DNA: TGTGCCAGCAGTTGGACAGGGGGCACTGAAGCTTTCTTT
size: once; D: -; V: TRBV28; J: TRBJ1-1; CDR3: CASSSTVTEAFF; DNA: TGTGCCAGCAGTTCGACAGTGACTGAAGCTTTCTTT
size: -; D: TRBD1; V: TRBV5-4; J: TRBJ1-1; CDR3: CASSSDRDTEAFF; DNA: TGTGCCAGCAGCTCCGACAGGGACACTGAAGCTTTCTTT
size: once; D: TRBD1; V: TRBV29-1; J: TRBJ1-2; CDR3: CSVGQGVGYTF; DNA: TGCAGCGTTGGACAGGGGGTTGGCTACACCTTC
size: -; D: TRBD1; V: TRBV7-9; J: TRBJ2-5; CDR3: CASSVQGWQETQYF; DNA: TGTGCCAGCAGCGTACAGGGGTGGCAAGAGACCCAGTACTTC
size: -; D: -; V: TRBV14; J: TRBJ2-5; CDR3: CASSQYGRAEGETQYF; DNA: TGTGCCAGCAGCCAATACGGCCGGGCTGAGGGAGAGACCCAGTACTTC
size: -; D: -; V: TRBV7-8; J: TRBJ2-3; CDR3: CASSYASGTDTQYF; DNA: TGTGCCAGCAGCTATGCGAGCGGCACAGATACGCAGTATTTT
size: few; D: -; V: TRBV3-1/TRBV3-2; J: TRBJ1-5; CDR3: CASSQVAGDQPQHF; DNA: TGTGCCAGCAGCCAAGTGGCAGGGGACCAGCCCCAGCATTTT
size: few; D: -; V: TRBV6-6; J: TRBJ1-5; CDR3: CASSYRLNQPQHF; DNA: TGTGCCAGCAGTTACAGACTCAATCAGCCCCAGCATTTT
size: -; D: TRBD2; V: TRBV13; J: TRBJ2-2; CDR3: CASSPPTSGSFTGELFF; DNA: TGTGCCAGCAGCCCTCCAACTAGCGGGAGCTTCACCGGGGAGCTGTTTTTT
size: -; D: -; V: TRBV6-6; J: TRBJ1-5; CDR3: CASSYLSGNSNQPQHF; DNA: TGTGCCAGCAGTTACCTCTCGGGAAATAGCAATCAGCCCCAGCATTTT
size: -; D: TRBD1; V: TRBV18; J: TRBJ1-5; CDR3: CASSPGTGDIQPQHF; DNA: TGTGCCAGCTCACCGGGAACAGGGGATATTCAGCCCCAGCATTTT
size: -; D: TRBD1; V: TRBV27; J: TRBJ1-5; CDR3: CASRLGQISNQPQHF; DNA: TGTGCCAGCAGACTGGGACAGATTAGCAATCAGCCCCAGCATTTT
size: once; D: -; V: TRBV7-9; J: TRBJ2-3; CDR3: CASTRRGDTDTQYF; DNA: TGTGCCAGCACTCGGCGGGGCGACACAGATACGCAGTATTTT
size: -; D: -; V: TRBV29-1; J: TRBJ2-3; CDR3: CSVKASTDTQYF; DNA: TGCAGCGTTAAAGCGAGCACAGATACGCAGTATTTT
size: -; D: -; V: TRBV18; J: TRBJ2-7; CDR3: CASSPSSSYEQYF; DNA: TGTGCCAGCTCACCATCGTCCTCCTACGAGCAGTACTTC
size: -; D: -; V: TRBV30; J: TRBJ2-3; CDR3: CAWSAPPGARGTDTQYF; DNA: TGTGCCTGGAGTGCCCCCCCTGGAGCCAGAGGCACAGATACGCAGTATTTT
size: -; D: TRBD2; V: TRBV27; J: TRBJ2-1; CDR3: CASSFLGLAGTHAEQFF; DNA: TGTGCCAGCAGTTTCTTAGGACTAGCGGGGACCCATGCTGAGCAGTTCTTC
size: -; D: -; V: TRBV28; J: TRBJ1-4; CDR3: CASSDTGRGYEKLFF; DNA: TGTGCCAGCAGCGATACGGGTAGGGGGTATGAAAAACTGTTTTTT
size: few; D: -; V: TRBV12-3/TRBV12-4; J: TRBJ1-5; CDR3: CASSLNRRQPQHF; DNA: TGTGCCAGCAGTTTGAACAGAAGGCAGCCCCAGCATTTT